Sequencing of this TCR beta chain was carried out in a study of T-cell memory formation after mild COVID-19. The CDR3 totals 18 residues. The V and J ends lost 1 base and 6 bases, in that order; junction bases with no gene match: 14. TCRdb re-analysed the 5' RACE reads in MiXCR, keeping a single row per CDR3 protein. The repertoire holds about 560,000 distinct CDR3 sequences, with approximately 19% as singletons. The source of this sequence is an adult woman who had mild COVID-19 (a few samples of this study predate the infection). Cell type and time point are not known. The chain is built from TRBV23-1 and TRBJ2-1; 8 bases are shared with TRBD2. TRBV23-1 is recorded as an ORF, its role being uncertain. The sample was PBMCs or a T cell subset sorted from them (not recorded which). The CDR3 region is CASSQFNQRESPFNEQFF. The CDR3 DNA reads TGCGCCAGCAGTCAATTCAATCAGCGGGAGAGTCCCTTCAATGAGCAGTTCTTC.